The source of this T cell receptor (beta chain) is a study of human T cells and chemical hapten exposure. Overall study: Variability of per-sample TCR yields stemmed mainly from small differences in pooled library volume.

Library preparation tagged each individual cDNA molecule with a unique molecular identifier. As originally analysed: Samples had a median of about 96,000 TCRs, ranging roughly 20,000 to 750,000. TCRdb ran MiXCR on the 5' RACE reads and lists one entry per CDR3 protein. The V and J calls reflect TCRdb's pipeline rather than the authors' work. Of around 100,000 distinct CDR3 sequences in the sample, approximately 20% were seen once. Whole blood, unfractionated, served as the material for total RNA extraction. This clonotype was detected only a few times. No antigen is known for it. The study, taken as a whole, reports: No shift was seen in TCRs above 1 in 1000 frequency with DPC sensitization.

The CDR3 is 12 amino acids. The germline V gene encodes CDR1 SEHNR and CDR2 FQNEAQ (reference sequence). V lost 6 bases, J lost 7 bases, and 12 bases lay in between. J is TRBJ1-1 and V is TRBV7-9; no clear D. This receptor was taken from a human donor in good health. The CDR3 region is CASREGADEAFF. The CDR3 region has the DNA TGTGCCAGCAGGGAGGGAGCGGATGAAGCTTTCTTT. Looking up the rest from reference TRBV7-9 and TRBJ1-1 gives the full variable domain: DTGVSQNPRHKITKRGQNVTFRCDPISEHNRLYWYRQTLGQGPEFLTYFQNEAQLEKSRLLSDRFSAERPKGSFSTLEIQRTEQGDSAMYLCASREGADEAFFGQGTRLTVV.